These T cell receptor beta chains were read from a single sample in a study of control samples from healthy donors and cancer patients. Libraries were prepared by immunoSEQ multiplex PCR; TCRdb keeps only in-frame clonotypes and omits some of them. The sample yields some 130,000 clones, approximately 89% seen once. Sequencing used blood. The receptors stem from a man aged 40-49 years in good health. Both conserved end residues are part of each CDR3. A D gene is named only where the DNA matches it firmly. Rows may omit the clone size; those that give it use once, few, many or a size class.

J gene,clone size,V gene,D gene,CDR3 DNA,CDR3 protein
TRBJ2-7,.,TRBV23-1,TRBD1,TGCGCCAGCAGTCACGCGGACAGGGCAAAAATACGGATATACGAGCAGTACTTC,CASSHADRAKIRIYEQYF
TRBJ1-6,.,TRBV7-9,.,TGTGCCAGCAGCTTAGAGGGGAGAGGTTCACCCCTCCACTTT,CASSLEGRGSPLHF
TRBJ2-3,.,TRBV9,TRBD2,TGTGCCAGCAGCGTGGGGCATGCGGGGGGAACAGATACGCAGTATTTT,CASSVGHAGGTDTQYF
TRBJ1-1,.,TRBV11-3,.,TGTGCCAGCAGCTCTCGGGTGGGCACTGAAGCTTTCTTT,CASSSRVGTEAFF
TRBJ1-6,.,TRBV4-1,.,TGCGCCAGCAGCCAAAATCCAGGGAGGCTCTCCTATAATTCACCCCTCCACTTT,CASSQNPGRLSYNSPLHF
TRBJ2-3,.,TRBV30,.,TGTGCCTGGAGTGTGCAAGTAGGTAATACGCAGTATTTT,CAWSVQVGNTQYF
TRBJ1-1,.,TRBV29-1,.,TGCAGCGTTGAAGCCCCCGCGGGAACTGAAGCTTTCTTT,CSVEAPAGTEAFF
TRBJ1-1,.,TRBV18,.,TGTGCCAGCTCACACGGAAAGGGGAACACTGAAGCTTTCTTT,CASSHGKGNTEAFF
TRBJ1-1,.,TRBV4-2,TRBD1,TGTGCCAGCAGCTACCAATTAACAGGGGGTACTGAAGCTTTCTTT,CASSYQLTGGTEAFF
TRBJ1-3,.,TRBV7-9,.,TGTGCCAGCAGAGGAGGGGGTGAATCTGGAAACACCATATATTTT,CASRGGGESGNTIYF
TRBJ2-3,.,TRBV7-3,.,TGTGCCAGCAGCTTGGGGTTCGGGGTTGCAGATACGCAGTATTTT,CASSLGFGVADTQYF
TRBJ1-2,.,TRBV4-3,.,TGCGCCAGCAGCCAAGACGCACTAAACTATGGCTACACCTTC,CASSQDALNYGYTF
TRBJ2-4,.,TRBV24-1,.,TGTGCCACCAGTGATACTCTAGCCAAAAACATTCAGTACTTC,CATSDTLAKNIQYF
TRBJ1-1,.,TRBV27,.,TGTGCCAGCAGTTCTTACGGGACTTCTGAAGCTTTCTTT,CASSSYGTSEAFF
TRBJ2-3,.,TRBV5-6,TRBD2,TGTGCCAGCAGCTTGAGGACTAGCGGCCCAGATACGCAGTATTTT,CASSLRTSGPDTQYF
TRBJ1-6,.,TRBV12-5,.,TGTGCTAGTGGTTCTGGACAGTATAATTCACCCCTCCACTTT,CASGSGQYNSPLHF
TRBJ2-5,once,TRBV7-8,TRBD2,TGTGCCAGCAGCCCGCGGACTAGGGGTGGGGAGACCCAGTACTTC,CASSPRTRGGETQYF
TRBJ2-3,.,TRBV30,.,TGTGCCTTGACCCAGGGGTTGGGCACAGATACGCAGTATTTT,CALTQGLGTDTQYF
TRBJ1-5,.,TRBV3-1/TRBV3-2,.,TGTGCCAGCAGCCAAGGGATTCAGCCCCAGCATTTT,CASSQGIQPQHF
TRBJ1-2,.,TRBV4-2,.,TGTGCCAGCAGCCAAGGGGCACTCGGGGATCATCAGGGCTACACCTTC,CASSQGALGDHQGYTF
TRBJ1-1,.,TRBV15,.,TGTGCCACCAGTCCACGGAAGGACTTGAACACTGAAGCTTTCTTT,CATSPRKDLNTEAFF
TRBJ1-1,.,TRBV5-1,.,TGCGCCAGCAGCTCACAGGGCGGGAACACTGAAGCTTTCTTT,CASSSQGGNTEAFF
TRBJ1-2,few,TRBV21-1,.,TGTGCCAGCAGCCCCAACGGACAGCGGATCTTTACTAACTATGGCTACACCTTC,CASSPNGQRIFTNYGYTF
TRBJ1-4,.,TRBV9,.,TGTGCCAGCAGCGCCGGGCAGGTATCTAATGAAAAACTGTTTTTT,CASSAGQVSNEKLFF
TRBJ2-2,.,TRBV6-4,.,TGTGCCAGCAGGAGGGTTGACAGGCCCTACACCGGGGAGCTGTTTTTT,CASRRVDRPYTGELFF
TRBJ2-7,once,TRBV5-6,.,TGTGCCAGCAGCTTCGGGGGAATCGGCGAGCAGTACTTC,CASSFGGIGEQYF
TRBJ2-3,.,TRBV18,.,TGTGCCAGCTCACCGGGGCCGGCAGGCACAGATACGCAGTATTTT,CASSPGPAGTDTQYF
TRBJ1-1,.,TRBV29-1,TRBD1,TGCAGCGCCCACCAGCCTTCAGGGGGCGGGACTGAAGCTTTCTTT,CSAHQPSGGGTEAFF
TRBJ1-1,.,TRBV11-2,.,TGTGCCAGCAGCTTAGAGGGACGCGTGAACACTGAAGCTTTCTTT,CASSLEGRVNTEAFF
TRBJ2-1,once,TRBV7-9,TRBD2,TGTGCCAGCAGCTGGGGACTAGCGGGGGAGGGTGAGCAGTTCTTC,CASSWGLAGEGEQFF
TRBJ1-1,few,TRBV18,.,TGTGCCAGCTCACCACTTCCCGGGCCTACAAACACTGAAGCTTTCTTT,CASSPLPGPTNTEAFF
TRBJ1-2,.,TRBV12-3/TRBV12-4,.,TGTGCCAGCAGTCTAGGGGGGGGGAGTGGCTACACCTTC,CASSLGGGSGYTF
TRBJ2-3,.,TRBV10-3,.,TGTGCCATCAGCGAGACAGATACGCAGTATTTT,CAISETDTQYF
TRBJ2-1,once,TRBV7-9,TRBD1,TGTGCCAGCAGCCAACACACCGGGACAGGGGGTACTGAGCAGTTCTTC,CASSQHTGTGGTEQFF
TRBJ1-2,.,TRBV10-3,TRBD1,TGTGCCACCCTGGAGCAGGGGGCAAACTATGGCTACACCTTC,CATLEQGANYGYTF
TRBJ1-6,.,TRBV5-1,TRBD1,TGCGCCAGCAGCTTGGGACAGGGGAATAATTCACCCCTCCACTTT,CASSLGQGNNSPLHF
TRBJ1-5,.,TRBV18,.,TGTGCCAGCTCCGATGGCCCTCATGGCAATCAGCCCCAGCATTTT,CASSDGPHGNQPQHF